This is a list of T cell receptor beta chains from one sample in a study of shared clonotypes between healthy human individuals. Profiling relied on immunoSEQ multiplex PCR, and the TCRdb table lists in-frame clones only, not all of them. The sample lists around 2.1 million clones; more than 90% were seen once. The sequenced sample consisted of naive CD4+ T cells sorted from blood. The receptor source for this set is a man aged 18-30 years in good health. CDR3s include the opening cysteine and the closing phenylalanine or tryptophan. D genes are given only for firm matches. Clone size appears in some rows only: once, few, many, or a class for an expanded clone.

abundance: .
v_gene: TRBV2
d_gene: TRBD1
j_gene: TRBJ1-2
CDR3aa: CASSERDRGGYGYTF
CDR3nt: TGTGCCAGCAGTGAAAGGGACAGGGGAGGGTATGGCTACACCTTC

abundance: .
v_gene: TRBV4-3
d_gene: .
j_gene: TRBJ2-3
CDR3aa: CASSARDITTDTQYF
CDR3nt: TGCGCCAGCAGCGCCCGGGACATTACCACAGATACGCAGTATTTT

abundance: once
v_gene: TRBV7-6
d_gene: .
j_gene: TRBJ2-3
CDR3aa: CASSLKGGGASTDTQYF
CDR3nt: TGTGCCAGCAGCTTAAAGGGTGGCGGGGCCTCCACAGATACGCAGTATTTT

abundance: .
v_gene: TRBV2
d_gene: TRBD1
j_gene: TRBJ2-1
CDR3aa: CASSEEGTGGNEQFF
CDR3nt: TGTGCCAGCAGTGAAGAAGGGACAGGCGGAAATGAGCAGTTCTTC

abundance: .
v_gene: TRBV5-4
d_gene: TRBD1
j_gene: TRBJ2-7
CDR3aa: CASSLGDRLSEQYF
CDR3nt: TGTGCCAGCAGCTTGGGGGACAGACTGAGCGAGCAGTACTTC

abundance: .
v_gene: TRBV28
d_gene: .
j_gene: TRBJ1-2
CDR3aa: CASSLSRGPYGYTF
CDR3nt: TGTGCCAGCAGTTTAAGTAGGGGACCCTATGGCTACACCTTC

abundance: .
v_gene: TRBV7-6
d_gene: .
j_gene: TRBJ2-5
CDR3aa: CASSLAPGTETQYF
CDR3nt: TGTGCCAGCAGCTTAGCGCCAGGAACAGAGACCCAGTACTTC

abundance: .
v_gene: TRBV5-1
d_gene: .
j_gene: TRBJ1-2
CDR3aa: CASSLLPQGDGYTF
CDR3nt: TGCGCCAGCAGCTTGTTACCTCAAGGAGATGGCTACACCTTC

abundance: .
v_gene: TRBV28
d_gene: .
j_gene: TRBJ2-3
CDR3aa: CASSPTDSSTDTQYF
CDR3nt: TGTGCCAGCAGTCCAACGGACAGTAGCACAGATACGCAGTATTTT

abundance: .
v_gene: TRBV7-8
d_gene: .
j_gene: TRBJ1-5
CDR3aa: CASSLVSAMMRGGNQPQHF
CDR3nt: TGTGCCAGCAGCTTAGTATCAGCCATGATGCGGGGGGGCAATCAGCCCCAGCATTTT

abundance: .
v_gene: TRBV9
d_gene: .
j_gene: TRBJ2-3
CDR3aa: CASSVVSTDTQYF
CDR3nt: TGTGCCAGCAGCGTAGTTTCCACAGATACGCAGTATTTT

abundance: .
v_gene: TRBV6-6
d_gene: TRBD2
j_gene: TRBJ2-7
CDR3aa: CASSYSMSSGTYEQYF
CDR3nt: TGTGCCAGCAGTTACTCCATGTCTAGCGGGACCTACGAGCAGTACTTC

abundance: .
v_gene: TRBV2
d_gene: .
j_gene: TRBJ2-6
CDR3aa: CASSSDRLLVGANVLTF
CDR3nt: TGTGCCAGCAGTTCCGACAGGTTGTTGGTTGGGGCCAACGTCCTGACTTTC

abundance: .
v_gene: TRBV12-2
d_gene: .
j_gene: TRBJ1-2
CDR3aa: CATGTCGYTF
CDR3nt: TGTGCAACCGGGACTTGTGGCTACACCTTC

abundance: .
v_gene: TRBV7-2
d_gene: TRBD2
j_gene: TRBJ2-7
CDR3aa: CASSLGGGSFYEQYF
CDR3nt: TGTGCCAGCAGCTTAGGCGGGGGATCTTTCTACGAGCAGTACTTC

abundance: .
v_gene: TRBV5-6
d_gene: TRBD1
j_gene: TRBJ1-1
CDR3aa: CASSAMTGGGGTEAFF
CDR3nt: TGTGCCAGCAGCGCTATGACAGGGGGCGGAGGTACTGAAGCTTTCTTT

abundance: once
v_gene: TRBV7-8
d_gene: .
j_gene: TRBJ1-1
CDR3aa: CASSTSRDKAFF
CDR3nt: TGTGCCAGCAGCACGAGCCGGGACAAAGCTTTCTTT

abundance: .
v_gene: TRBV30
d_gene: TRBD1
j_gene: TRBJ1-1
CDR3aa: CAWRGGTGGTTWEEQLVAFF
CDR3nt: TGTGCCTGGAGGGGAGGGACAGGGGGCACTACCTGGGAAGAACAACTAGTAGCTTTCTTT

abundance: .
v_gene: TRBV27
d_gene: .
j_gene: TRBJ2-7
CDR3aa: CASSLMGSRTPAGDEQYF
CDR3nt: TGTGCCAGCAGTTTAATGGGATCGCGGACTCCCGCAGGGGACGAGCAGTACTTC

abundance: .
v_gene: TRBV6-7
d_gene: .
j_gene: TRBJ2-7
CDR3aa: CASSYMGGYEQYF
CDR3nt: TGTGCCAGCAGTTACATGGGGGGCTACGAGCAGTACTTC

abundance: .
v_gene: TRBV6-6
d_gene: .
j_gene: TRBJ1-1
CDR3aa: CASSYRQRTNTEAFF
CDR3nt: TGTGCCAGCAGTTACCGACAGCGAACGAACACTGAAGCTTTCTTT

abundance: once
v_gene: TRBV6-1
d_gene: TRBD1
j_gene: TRBJ2-7
CDR3aa: CASSEPGQSSYEQYF
CDR3nt: TGTGCCAGCAGTGAACCGGGACAGAGTTCGTACGAGCAGTACTTC

abundance: .
v_gene: TRBV7-9
d_gene: .
j_gene: TRBJ1-4
CDR3aa: CASSRLLRAPNEKLFF
CDR3nt: TGTGCCAGCAGCCGTTTGTTGAGGGCACCTAATGAAAAACTGTTTTTT

abundance: .
v_gene: TRBV5-1
d_gene: .
j_gene: TRBJ2-7
CDR3aa: CASSLEGRSSYEQYF
CDR3nt: TGCGCCAGCAGCTTGGAAGGCCGCAGCTCCTACGAGCAGTACTTC

abundance: once
v_gene: TRBV30
d_gene: TRBD1
j_gene: TRBJ2-5
CDR3aa: CAWSVRGSGTQYF
CDR3nt: TGTGCCTGGAGTGTCAGGGGGTCAGGGACCCAGTACTTC

abundance: .
v_gene: TRBV30
d_gene: .
j_gene: TRBJ2-7
CDR3aa: CAWVPQGSYEQYF
CDR3nt: TGTGCCTGGGTTCCACAGGGTTCCTACGAGCAGTACTTC

abundance: .
v_gene: TRBV30
d_gene: TRBD1
j_gene: TRBJ1-5
CDR3aa: CAWRSGDRGLGSNQPQHF
CDR3nt: TGTGCCTGGAGATCGGGGGACAGGGGCTTGGGAAGCAATCAGCCCCAGCATTTT

abundance: .
v_gene: TRBV5-1
d_gene: .
j_gene: TRBJ2-2
CDR3aa: CASSLGPDGGELFF
CDR3nt: TGCGCCAGCAGCTTGGGACCCGACGGCGGGGAGCTGTTTTTT

abundance: .
v_gene: TRBV7-6
d_gene: TRBD2
j_gene: TRBJ2-5
CDR3aa: CASSHSGLAGGNWETQYF
CDR3nt: TGTGCCAGCAGCCATAGCGGACTAGCGGGAGGGAACTGGGAGACCCAGTACTTC

abundance: .
v_gene: TRBV30
d_gene: .
j_gene: TRBJ1-2
CDR3aa: CAWTERVELGYTF
CDR3nt: TGTGCCTGGACGGAGAGAGTGGAGTTGGGCTACACCTTC

abundance: .
v_gene: TRBV5-4
d_gene: TRBD1
j_gene: TRBJ2-2
CDR3aa: CASSAQGEIGELFF
CDR3nt: TGTGCCAGCAGCGCACAGGGGGAGATCGGGGAGCTGTTTTTT

abundance: .
v_gene: TRBV7-9
d_gene: .
j_gene: TRBJ1-5
CDR3aa: CASSWDGDQPQHF
CDR3nt: TGTGCCAGCAGCTGGGACGGGGATCAGCCCCAGCATTTT

abundance: .
v_gene: TRBV18
d_gene: TRBD1
j_gene: TRBJ2-6
CDR3aa: CASSPEGTAISGANVLTF
CDR3nt: TGTGCCAGCTCACCCGAAGGGACAGCGATCTCTGGGGCCAACGTCCTGACTTTC

abundance: .
v_gene: TRBV28
d_gene: .
j_gene: TRBJ2-3
CDR3aa: CASTRYTDTQYF
CDR3nt: TGTGCCAGCACCCGTTACACAGATACGCAGTATTTT

abundance: .
v_gene: TRBV5-1
d_gene: TRBD1
j_gene: TRBJ1-2
CDR3aa: CASSSRTGGADGYTF
CDR3nt: TGCGCCAGCAGCTCTCGGACAGGGGGCGCGGATGGCTACACCTTC

abundance: .
v_gene: TRBV6-5
d_gene: TRBD1
j_gene: TRBJ1-2
CDR3aa: CASRPGTGGAYGYTF
CDR3nt: TGTGCCAGCAGGCCAGGGACAGGGGGCGCGTATGGCTACACCTTC

abundance: .
v_gene: TRBV7-6
d_gene: TRBD1
j_gene: TRBJ2-3
CDR3aa: CASKTGGTDTQYF
CDR3nt: TGTGCCAGCAAGACAGGGGGCACAGATACGCAGTATTTT

abundance: .
v_gene: TRBV19
d_gene: .
j_gene: TRBJ2-4
CDR3aa: CASSMGWERAKNIQYF
CDR3nt: TGTGCCAGTAGTATGGGGTGGGAGAGGGCCAAAAACATTCAGTACTTC

abundance: .
v_gene: TRBV5-1
d_gene: TRBD1
j_gene: TRBJ2-7
CDR3aa: CASSYSGTGYEQYF
CDR3nt: TGCGCCAGCAGCTACTCCGGGACAGGCTACGAGCAGTACTTC

abundance: .
v_gene: TRBV2
d_gene: TRBD1
j_gene: TRBJ2-2
CDR3aa: CASDRTGRGELFF
CDR3nt: TGTGCCAGCGACCGGACAGGGCGCGGGGAGCTGTTTTTT

abundance: few
v_gene: TRBV18
d_gene: TRBD1
j_gene: TRBJ1-1
CDR3aa: CASSPDRGMNTEAFF
CDR3nt: TGTGCCAGCTCACCGGACAGGGGGATGAACACTGAAGCTTTCTTT

abundance: .
v_gene: TRBV5-4
d_gene: .
j_gene: TRBJ1-2
CDR3aa: CASSSGIRVDYTF
CDR3nt: TGTGCCAGCAGCTCCGGGATCAGGGTGGACTACACCTTC

abundance: .
v_gene: TRBV6-5
d_gene: .
j_gene: TRBJ2-3
CDR3aa: CASSRPGTDTQYF
CDR3nt: TGTGCCAGCAGTCGGCCCGGGACAGATACGCAGTATTTT

abundance: .
v_gene: TRBV2
d_gene: TRBD1
j_gene: TRBJ2-7
CDR3aa: CASYKGWGTGNPYEQYF
CDR3nt: TGTGCCAGCTATAAGGGATGGGGGACAGGCAACCCCTACGAGCAGTACTTC

abundance: .
v_gene: TRBV11-3
d_gene: TRBD1
j_gene: TRBJ2-3
CDR3aa: CASSRTGGTDTQYF
CDR3nt: TGTGCCAGCAGCCGGACAGGGGGTACAGATACGCAGTATTTT

abundance: .
v_gene: TRBV5-8
d_gene: .
j_gene: TRBJ2-1
CDR3aa: CASSLLAGKAYNEQFF
CDR3nt: TGTGCCAGCAGCTTACTGGCGGGGAAAGCCTACAATGAGCAGTTCTTC

abundance: .
v_gene: TRBV7-2
d_gene: TRBD2
j_gene: TRBJ2-7
CDR3aa: CASSLGGVGSGKVQYF
CDR3nt: TGTGCCAGCAGCTTGGGAGGCGTAGGTAGCGGGAAAGTACAGTACTTC

abundance: once
v_gene: TRBV27
d_gene: .
j_gene: TRBJ1-6
CDR3aa: CASSFGGGNSPLHF
CDR3nt: TGTGCCAGCAGTTTTGGGGGAGGCAATTCACCCCTCCACTTT

abundance: .
v_gene: TRBV20-1
d_gene: .
j_gene: TRBJ2-7
CDR3aa: CSAKGDYEQYF
CDR3nt: TGCAGTGCTAAAGGGGATTACGAGCAGTACTTC

abundance: once
v_gene: TRBV7-9
d_gene: .
j_gene: TRBJ2-5
CDR3aa: CASSPNLETRGTQYF
CDR3nt: TGTGCCAGCAGCCCGAATCTAGAGACGAGGGGGACCCAGTACTTC

abundance: .
v_gene: TRBV19
d_gene: TRBD1
j_gene: TRBJ1-5
CDR3aa: CASIPGQGAWPQHF
CDR3nt: TGTGCCAGTATCCCGGGACAGGGGGCTTGGCCCCAGCATTTT

abundance: .
v_gene: TRBV2
d_gene: .
j_gene: TRBJ2-1
CDR3aa: CASSTQGNEQFF
CDR3nt: TGTGCCAGCAGTACCCAGGGTAATGAGCAGTTCTTC

abundance: .
v_gene: TRBV28
d_gene: TRBD1
j_gene: TRBJ1-5
CDR3aa: CASLPGTVSNQPQHF
CDR3nt: TGTGCCAGCCTTCCCGGGACAGTTAGCAATCAGCCCCAGCATTTT

abundance: .
v_gene: TRBV6-1
d_gene: .
j_gene: TRBJ2-1
CDR3aa: CASSVDRPDNEQFF
CDR3nt: TGTGCCAGCAGTGTAGACAGGCCCGACAATGAGCAGTTCTTC

abundance: .
v_gene: TRBV5-1
d_gene: .
j_gene: TRBJ2-7
CDR3aa: CASSFSGSSYEQYF
CDR3nt: TGCGCCAGCAGCTTTTCCGGGAGTAGCTACGAGCAGTACTTC

abundance: .
v_gene: TRBV28
d_gene: .
j_gene: TRBJ1-2
CDR3aa: CASSLPLGDGYTF
CDR3nt: TGTGCCAGCAGTTTGCCACTTGGGGATGGCTACACCTTC

abundance: once
v_gene: TRBV19
d_gene: TRBD2
j_gene: TRBJ2-1
CDR3aa: CASSMGGGLRNEQFF
CDR3nt: TGTGCCAGTAGTATGGGCGGGGGGTTAAGAAATGAGCAGTTCTTC

abundance: once
v_gene: TRBV25-1
d_gene: TRBD1
j_gene: TRBJ2-7
CDR3aa: CASTRTGLPEQYF
CDR3nt: TGTGCCAGCACTCGGACAGGGTTACCCGAGCAGTACTTC

abundance: .
v_gene: TRBV4-2
d_gene: .
j_gene: TRBJ1-1
CDR3aa: CASSFVAGRGGDWGTEAFF
CDR3nt: TGTGCCAGCAGCTTCGTCGCGGGCAGGGGAGGTGACTGGGGCACTGAAGCTTTCTTT